These 10 T cell receptor beta chains were sequenced from one sample in a study of graft-versus-host responses after intestinal transplantation. Clones were sequenced by immunoSEQ multiplex PCR, and TCRdb holds only the in-frame ones, with some missing. The sample shows about 120,000 clones, approximately 92% of them seen only once. Antigen specificity for these receptors is unknown. This specimen consisted of unstimulated CD4+ T cells sorted from spleen or lymph node cells, obtained before transplant. The receptors stem from a human donor who was the organ donor for an intestinal transplant.

V is TRBV5-1 and J is TRBJ2-3, with TRBD1 identical over 8 bases. V lost 4 bases to trimming and J lost 6 bases; unmatched junction nucleotides: 7. CDR1 SGHRS and CDR2 YFSETQ come from the germline V gene. The CDR3 sequence is 14 residues long. The CDR3 region is CASSQDRDRDTQYF. Written as DNA, the CDR3 is TGCGCCAGCAGCCAGGACAGGGATCGGGATACGCAGTATTTT.

This clone showed up just once. The chain recombines TRBV4-2 with TRBJ2-4; TRBD2 might be the D (6 bases). Germline V gene lookup returns CDR1 LGHNA and CDR2 YNFKEQ. V shed 0 bases and J shed 6 bases, with 21 bases lying between them. The length of the CDR3 is 18 residues. The CDR3 here is CASSQDFTSPSRLNIQYF. For the CDR3, the DNA is TGTGCCAGCAGCCAAGATTTCACTAGCCCGTCCCGTTTAAACATTCAGTACTTC.

The genes are TRBV7-9 and TRBJ1-2; D perhaps matches TRBD1 (6 bases). The CDR3 consists of 16 residues. Germline CDR1 and CDR2: SEHNR and FQNEAQ (reference sequence). V lost 3 bases and J lost 4, with 18 bases in between. CDR3 residues: CASSFVREGGFYGYTF. The CDR3, as DNA: TGTGCCAGCAGCTTTGTCCGGGAGGGGGGCTTCTATGGCTACACCTTC.

The J gene is TRBJ2-3, the V gene TRBV7-9, with D possibly matching TRBD2 (5 bases). This CDR3 is 16 amino acids long. Germline CDR1 SEHNR, CDR2 FQNEAQ (reference sequence). V lost 5 bases to trimming and J lost 0 bases, with 15 bases between them. The CDR3 here is CASSPTAGLSTDTQYF. The CDR3 nucleotides read TGTGCCAGCAGCCCCACTGCGGGTCTTAGCACAGATACGCAGTATTTT.

The V gene is TRBV7-9, the J gene TRBJ1-5; unclear D gene. This CDR3 is 12 amino acids long. V lost 0 bases, J lost 7 bases, and 4 bases lay in between. Per germline, CDR1 SEHNR and CDR2 FQNEAQ (reference sequence). The CDR3 loop reads CASSLAGQPQHF. CDR3 sequence (DNA): TGTGCCAGCAGCTTAGCAGGACAGCCCCAGCATTTT.

This rearrangement joins TRBV4-1 to TRBJ1-5, with no clear D. The V gene lost 0 bases and the J gene lost 0 bases, with 12 bases spanning the gap. The CDR3 length is 17 residues. The germline V gene encodes CDR1 MGHRA and CDR2 YSYEKL. The chain's CDR3 is CASSQDGRTYSNQPQHF. In nucleotides, the CDR3 is TGCGCCAGCAGCCAAGACGGTCGCACATATAGCAATCAGCCCCAGCATTTT.

This clone came up a few times. The chain links TRBV19 to TRBJ1-3, with D uncertain. The CDR3 loop spans 14 amino acids. The V end was cut by 5 bases, the J end by 3 bases, with 11 bases between. Germline assignment: CDR1 LNHDA and CDR2 SQIVND (reference sequence). DNA for the CDR3: TGTGCCAGTAGTGTGACGGTTCTTGGAAACACCATATATTTT. It is translated as CASSVTVLGNTIYF.

The CDR3 protein is CASIARGRGLNGYTF. CDR3 sequence (DNA): TGTGCCAGCATTGCACGGGGCAGGGGTCTCAATGGCTACACCTTC. This sequence joins TRBV6-1 and TRBJ1-2; D possibly corresponds to TRBD1 (6 bases). The CDR3 totals 15 residues. Germline V gives CDR1 MNHNS, CDR2 SASEGT. Trimming left V 7 bases short and J 6 bases short, with 21 bases between.

The chain joins TRBV10-3 to TRBJ1-5, with 7 nucleotides matching TRBD1. V was pared by 11 bases and J by 0 bases, with 4 bases of the junction left unmatched. Germline V lookup: CDR1 ENHRY, CDR2 SYGVKD. The length of the CDR3 is 13 residues. The CDR3 spells CAGGQNSNQPQHF. In nucleotides, the CDR3 is TGTGCCGGGGGACAGAATAGCAATCAGCCCCAGCATTTT.

This sequence joins TRBV18 and TRBJ2-7, with a weak D call TRBD2 (6 bases). The CDR3 is 14 residues long. Germline values: CDR1 KGHSH, CDR2 LQKENI. The CDR3 protein is CASSPGGRTGEVSV. The CDR3 region has the DNA TGTGCCAGCTCACCTGGGGGTCGGACGGGAGAGGTTTCGGTC.